The clone carrying this T cell receptor beta chain appeared a few times. As yet, its antigen is unknown. For TCR beta, libraries came from quantitative 5'-RACE with molecular barcodes. TCRdb reanalysed the 5' RACE reads using MiXCR and keeps one entry per CDR3 protein. The sample contains approximately 25,000 distinct CDR3 sequences, less than 20% of which appear only once. These data belong to a study of CD8 T cells in ankylosing spondylitis. The J segment lost 8 bases and the V segment lost 6 bases, leaving 9 bases of the junction unmatched. This CDR3 has 15 amino acids. Study-wide points: Those disease-linked clones were CD8+; they were also relatively rare in peripheral blood. Matched ankylosing spondylitis synovial fluid reportedly contained a significantly enriched population of disease-linked clones. Ankylosing spondylitis blood appeared to be characterized by a TCR beta motif of about eight highly homologous variants.

This TCR derives from a male donor with ankylosing spondylitis or in good health (not recorded which). Sequencing input: blood. This rearrangement joins TRBV12-3 or TRBV12-4 to TRBJ2-2; 10 positions agree with TRBD1. The CDR3 region has the DNA TGTGCCAGCAGACCCGGACAGGGGGATTGGGGGGAGCTGTTTTTT. Translation: CASRPGQGDWGELFF.